A single sample is the source of the 22 T cell receptor beta chains below, sequenced in a study of healthy donors' naive CD4 and CD8 T cells. Starting from approximately 500 ng of total RNA, TCR libraries were made with linear amplification. In TCRdb, the reads were re-called with MiXCR into one record per CDR3 protein. The profile shows approximately 200,000 distinct CDR3 sequences, over 60% of them singletons. Sequenced material: naive CD4+ and CD8+ T cells sorted from blood, pooled from several donors. These receptor sequences come from a pool of human donors in good health; the sample pools cells from several healthy donors.

This clonotype has a handful of counts. This sequence joins TRBV19 and TRBJ1-6, with a possible D match to TRBD1 (6 bases). Trimming pared 7 bases from V and 5 bases from J, leaving 9 bases between. Germline-derived CDR1 and CDR2 are LNHDA and SQIVND (reference sequence). The CDR3 is 13 amino acids. The CDR3 here is CASKQGNNSPLHF. The DNA for the CDR3 is TGTGCCAGTAAGCAGGGGAATAATTCACCCCTCCACTTT.

The CDR3 DNA is TGCAGCGTTGGCAGCCCGGGTCAGCCCCAGCATTTT. It codes for CSVGSPGQPQHF. V gene TRBV29-1 combines with J gene TRBJ1-5; D is ambiguous. V shed 4 bases and J shed 6 bases, with 10 bases lying between them. Looked up from germline, CDR1 is SQVTM and CDR2 is ANQGSEA. This CDR3 is built from 12 residues.

The V gene is TRBV6-1, the J gene TRBJ2-7, with D tentatively TRBD1 (5 bases). The CDR3 consists of 12 residues. Trimming removed 4 bases from V and 3 bases from J, with 7 bases in between. CDR1 is MNHNS, CDR2 SASEGT, per germline. CDR3 sequence: CASSGQFYEQYF. CDR3 bases: TGTGCCAGCAGTGGACAGTTCTACGAGCAGTACTTC.

This clonotype was seen a few times. The rearrangement links TRBV11-2 to TRBJ2-7; 9 bases map to TRBD1. The CDR3 has 17 residues. V trimming: 5 bases; J trimming: 2 bases; junction bases outside the gene matches: 13. CDR1 is SGHAT and CDR2 is FQNNGV in the germline V gene. The CDR3 here is CASSPRTGELGTYEQYF. CDR3 bases: TGTGCCAGCAGCCCACGGACAGGGGAATTGGGCACCTACGAGCAGTACTTC.

The CDR3 sequence: CATSRDRGMNYGYTF. CDR3 DNA sequence: TGTGCCACCAGCAGAGACAGGGGCATGAACTATGGCTACACCTTC. The chain couples TRBV15 to TRBJ1-2; tentatively, D is TRBD1 (6 bases). The CDR3 contains 15 residues. The germline CDR1 and CDR2 sequences are LNHNV and YYDKDF (reference sequence). Trimming stripped 0 bases from V and 2 bases from J, with 10 bases between.

This clonotype was found a few times. The chain couples TRBV5-4 to TRBJ2-1; possibly TRBD2 for D (6 bases). Germline assignment: CDR1 SGHNT and CDR2 YYREEE (reference sequence). This CDR3 spans 14 amino acids. Trimming removed 6 bases from V and 5 bases from J, with 15 bases in between. CDR3 nucleotide sequence: TGTGCCAGCAAAACCGGGACTGGGGACAATGAGCAGTTCTTC. Translated: CASKTGTGDNEQFF.

The genes are TRBV29-1 and TRBJ2-1; 10 bases agree with TRBD2. J lost 6 bases, V lost 4 bases, and 6 bases had no gene match. Germline V lookup: CDR1 SQVTM, CDR2 ANQGSEA. This CDR3 is built from 14 residues. The CDR3 is CSVVELAGRNEQFF. Here the CDR3 DNA reads TGCAGCGTTGTGGAACTAGCGGGACGCAATGAGCAGTTCTTC.

This clonotype has only a few counts. The chain has TRBV6-5 and TRBJ1-1; a weak D match, TRBD1 (5 bases). Germline V gene sequence: CDR1 MNHEY, CDR2 SVGAGI. V gave up 2 bases and J gave up 1 base, with 8 bases separating them. The CDR3 is 14 residues long. The CDR3 spells CASSYGQGNTEAFF. For the CDR3, the DNA is TGTGCCAGCAGTTACGGGCAGGGGAACACTGAAGCTTTCTTT.

The gene calls are TRBV29-1 and TRBJ1-2; a weak D match, TRBD1 (5 bases). CDR1 is SQVTM and CDR2 is ANQGSEA in the germline V gene. V shed 0 bases and J shed 7 bases, with 12 bases lying between them. This CDR3 spans 13 amino acids. CDR3 in DNA: TGCAGCGTTGAAGATCAGGGCCGAACTGGCTACACCTTC. Translated: CSVEDQGRTGYTF.

The rearrangement joins TRBV20-1 to TRBJ1-1; no firm D call. This CDR3 is built from 13 residues. Germline CDR1 is DFQATT and CDR2 is SNEGSKA (reference sequence). V lost 3 bases and J lost 4, with 12 bases in between. CDR3 nucleotides: TGCAGTGCTAGCCCTTCGGGTGCCACTGAAGCTTTCTTT. As protein: CSASPSGATEAFF.

The gene calls are TRBV29-1 and TRBJ1-2; no definite D call. This CDR3 spans 10 amino acids. Germline loops: CDR1 SQVTM, CDR2 ANQGSEA. Trimming took off 3 bases at V and 4 bases at J, with 3 bases between the two ends. CDR3: CSVDIYGYTF. In nucleotides, the CDR3 is TGCAGCGTTGATATCTATGGCTACACCTTC.

The rearrangement links TRBV29-1 to TRBJ2-7, with D unresolved. The CDR3 spans 17 residues. Germline V gives CDR1 SQVTM, CDR2 ANQGSEA. V dropped 7 bases and J dropped 2 bases, with 27 bases sitting between them. The CDR3 DNA sequence: TGCAGCGCCACGCGTAACAGTGGGCAGGCCAACCCCTACGAGCAGTACTTC. It specifies CSATRNSGQANPYEQYF.

The chain links TRBV10-3 to TRBJ1-6, with D unresolved. With 3 bases removed from V and 4 bases from J, the gap between germline ends came to 7 bases. The germline V gene encodes CDR1 ENHRY and CDR2 SYGVKD. The CDR3 is made up of 14 amino acids. The CDR3 DNA sequence: TGTGCCATCAGTGAAAGGCAGTATAATTCACCCCTCCACTTT. Its translation: CAISERQYNSPLHF.

The chain combines TRBV18 with TRBJ2-6; tentatively, D is TRBD1 (5 bases). The CDR3 extends over 15 amino acids. V shed 2 bases and J shed 1 base, with 6 bases lying between them. Germline V gene sequence: CDR1 KGHSH, CDR2 LQKENI. The CDR3 reads CASSPSGSGANVLTF. CDR3 sequence (DNA): TGTGCCAGCTCACCATCAGGGTCTGGGGCCAACGTCCTGACTTTC.

This clonotype was seen once. CDR3 residues: CASKGGSEQYF. DNA of the CDR3: TGTGCCAGCAAAGGTGGATCCGAGCAGTACTTC. The chain uses TRBV6-5 and TRBJ2-7; D unresolved. From germline, CDR1 is MNHEY and CDR2 SVGAGI. This CDR3 has 11 amino acids. Trimming shortened V by 7 bases and J by 6 bases, and 10 bases separated the two germline ends.

The chain uses TRBV7-8 and TRBJ2-5; tentative D call: TRBD1 (5 bases). Germline lookup yields CDR1 SGHVS and CDR2 FQNEAQ. CDR3 length: 14 residues. The V end lost 5 bases, the J end lost 0 bases, and 10 bases lay between the germline ends. This chain's CDR3 is CASSGRTYQETQYF. In DNA, the CDR3 is TGTGCCAGCAGCGGGCGGACATACCAAGAGACCCAGTACTTC.

This clonotype was seen a handful of times. The rearrangement uses TRBV29-1 and TRBJ1-2, with 7 bases matching TRBD1. With V trimmed by 7 bases and J by 2 bases, 4 bases remained unmatched. The CDR3 sequence is 12 residues long. Per germline, CDR1 SQVTM and CDR2 ANQGSEA. CDR3: CSGGQPNYGYTF. CDR3 sequence (DNA): TGCAGCGGGGGACAGCCCAACTATGGCTACACCTTC.

The chain couples TRBV28 to TRBJ1-5; 9 bases map to TRBD1. The germline CDR1 and CDR2 sequences are MDHEN and SYDVKM. The CDR3 has 18 amino acids. With V trimmed by 4 bases and J by 1 base, 11 bases remained unmatched. The CDR3, as DNA: TGTGCCAGCAGTTCTGGGACAGGGCTGGGAAAAAGCAATCAGCCCCAGCATTTT. Its translation is CASSSGTGLGKSNQPQHF.

The chain employs TRBV27 and TRBJ2-1; TRBD2 might be the D (6 bases). The germline V gene has CDR1 MNHEY and CDR2 SMNVEV (reference sequence). This CDR3 comprises 12 residues. Trimming stripped 5 bases from V and 12 bases from J, with 14 bases between. The CDR3 reads CASSPALGGQFF. The CDR3 nucleotides are TGTGCCAGCAGTCCAGCCCTGGGAGGGCAGTTCTTC.

This chain joins TRBV7-8 and TRBJ2-3; D may be TRBD1 (6 bases). This CDR3 has 15 amino acids. Trimming cost V 2 bases and J 3 bases, with 12 bases left between them. Germline lookup yields CDR1 SGHVS and CDR2 FQNEAQ. In DNA form, the CDR3 reads TGTGCCAGCAGCTTAATCCGACAGGCTACAGATACGCAGTATTTT. Its protein is CASSLIRQATDTQYF.

V and J are TRBV29-1 and TRBJ2-7; D is undetermined. The CDR3 sequence is 12 residues long. Germline loops: CDR1 SQVTM, CDR2 ANQGSEA. Trimming removed 8 bases from V and 4 bases from J, with 15 bases in between. This chain's CDR3 is CSSPVTWYEQYF. DNA for the CDR3: TGCAGCTCCCCGGTCACATGGTACGAGCAGTACTTC.

This clonotype was detected only once. The chain employs TRBV29-1 and TRBJ1-2, with D maybe TRBD1 (5 bases). Trimming took 1 base from V and 7 from J, leaving 13 bases between them. The germline CDR1 and CDR2 sequences are SQVTM and ANQGSEA. This CDR3 comprises 13 residues. The CDR3 nucleotides are TGCAGCGTTGAAGCTGGACCTAGGGGTGGCTACACCTTC. The encoded protein is CSVEAGPRGGYTF. Full variable domain (rest looked up from reference TRBV29-1 and TRBJ1-2): SAVISQKPSRDICQRGTSLTIQCQVDSQVTMMFWYRQQPGQSLTLIATANQGSEATYESGFVIDKFPISRPNLTFSTLTVSNMSPEDSSIYLCSVEAGPRGGYTFGSGTRLTVV.